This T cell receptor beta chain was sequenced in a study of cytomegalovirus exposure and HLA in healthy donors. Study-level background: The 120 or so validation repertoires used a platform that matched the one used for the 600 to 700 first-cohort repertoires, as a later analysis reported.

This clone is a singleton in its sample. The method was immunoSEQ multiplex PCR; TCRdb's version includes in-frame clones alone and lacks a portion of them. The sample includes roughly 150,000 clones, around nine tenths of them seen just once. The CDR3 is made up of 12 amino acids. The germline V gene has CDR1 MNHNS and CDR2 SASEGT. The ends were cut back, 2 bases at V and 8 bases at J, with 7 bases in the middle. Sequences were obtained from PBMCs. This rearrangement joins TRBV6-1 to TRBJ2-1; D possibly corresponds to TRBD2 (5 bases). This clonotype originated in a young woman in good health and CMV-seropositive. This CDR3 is CASSESRDEQFF. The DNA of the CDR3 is TGTGCCAGCAGTGAATCGAGGGATGAGCAGTTCTTC.